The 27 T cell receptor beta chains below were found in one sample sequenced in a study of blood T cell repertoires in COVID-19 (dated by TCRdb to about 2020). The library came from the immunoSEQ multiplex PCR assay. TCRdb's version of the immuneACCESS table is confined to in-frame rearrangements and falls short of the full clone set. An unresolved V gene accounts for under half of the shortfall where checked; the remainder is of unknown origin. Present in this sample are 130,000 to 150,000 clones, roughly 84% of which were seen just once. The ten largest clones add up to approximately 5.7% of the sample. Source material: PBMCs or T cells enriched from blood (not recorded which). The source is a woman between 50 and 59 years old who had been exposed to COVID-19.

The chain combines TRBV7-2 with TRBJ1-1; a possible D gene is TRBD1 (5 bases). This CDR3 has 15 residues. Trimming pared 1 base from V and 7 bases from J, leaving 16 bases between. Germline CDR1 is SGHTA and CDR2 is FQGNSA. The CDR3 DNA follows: TGTGCCAGCAGCTTAGTAACTTTTAGGGGCAATGAAGCTTTCTTT. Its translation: CASSLVTFRGNEAFF. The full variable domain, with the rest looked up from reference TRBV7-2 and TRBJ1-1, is GAGVSQSPSNKVTEKGKDVELRCDPISGHTALYWYRQSLGQGLEFLIYFQGNSAPDKSGLPSDRFSAERTGGSVSTLTIQRTQQEDSAVYLCASSLVTFRGNEAFFGQGTRLTVV.

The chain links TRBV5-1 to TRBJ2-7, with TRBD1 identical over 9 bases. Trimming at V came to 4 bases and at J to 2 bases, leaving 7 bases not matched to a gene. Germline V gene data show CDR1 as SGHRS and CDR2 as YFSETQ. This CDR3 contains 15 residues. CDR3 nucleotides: TGCGCCAGCAGCCCGGGACAGGGAGGTGCCTACGAGCAGTACTTC. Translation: CASSPGQGGAYEQYF. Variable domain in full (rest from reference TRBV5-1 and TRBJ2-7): KAGVTQTPRYLIKTRGQQVTLSCSPISGHRSVSWYQQTPGQGLQFLFEYFSETQRNKGNFPGRFSGRQFSNSRSEMNVSTLELGDSALYLCASSPGQGGAYEQYFGPGTRLTVT.

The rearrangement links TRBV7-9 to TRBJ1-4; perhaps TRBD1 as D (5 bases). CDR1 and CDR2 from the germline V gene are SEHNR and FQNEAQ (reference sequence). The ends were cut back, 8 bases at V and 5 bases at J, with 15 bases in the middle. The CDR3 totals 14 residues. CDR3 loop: CASSGAPSNEKLFF. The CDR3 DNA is TGTGCCAGCTCTGGGGCCCCCTCGAATGAAAAACTGTTTTTT.

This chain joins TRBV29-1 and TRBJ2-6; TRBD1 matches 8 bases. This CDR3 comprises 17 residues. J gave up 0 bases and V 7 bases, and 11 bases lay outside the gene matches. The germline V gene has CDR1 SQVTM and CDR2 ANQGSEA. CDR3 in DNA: TGCAGCGCGGCCCCCCAGGGGGCGAACTCTGGGGCCAACGTCCTGACTTTC. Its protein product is CSAAPQGANSGANVLTF.

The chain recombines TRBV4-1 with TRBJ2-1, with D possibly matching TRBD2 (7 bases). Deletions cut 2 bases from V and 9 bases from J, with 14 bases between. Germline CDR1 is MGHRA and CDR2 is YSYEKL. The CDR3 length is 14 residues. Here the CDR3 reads CASSQLQRGGEQFF. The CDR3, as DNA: TGCGCCAGCAGCCAACTCCAGAGGGGGGGTGAGCAGTTCTTC.

The CDR3 sequence is CASSFSGDEQFF. The CDR3 DNA is TGCGCCAGCAGTTTTAGCGGGGATGAGCAGTTCTTC. The V gene is TRBV10-2, the J gene TRBJ2-1, with 8 nucleotides matching TRBD2. V was pared by 5 bases and J by 8 bases, with 2 bases of the junction left unmatched. Per germline, CDR1 WSHSY and CDR2 SAAADI. This CDR3 region has 12 residues.

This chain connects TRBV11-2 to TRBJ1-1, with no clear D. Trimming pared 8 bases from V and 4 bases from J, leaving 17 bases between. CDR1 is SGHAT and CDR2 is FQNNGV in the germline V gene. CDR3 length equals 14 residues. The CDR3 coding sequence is TGTGCCAGCTCAACGGGGTGGGGAGTCACTGAAGCTTTCTTT. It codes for CASSTGWGVTEAFF.

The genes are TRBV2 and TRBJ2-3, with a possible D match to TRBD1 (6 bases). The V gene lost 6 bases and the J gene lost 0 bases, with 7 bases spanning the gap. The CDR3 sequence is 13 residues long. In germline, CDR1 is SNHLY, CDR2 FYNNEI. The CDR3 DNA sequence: TGTGCCAGCAGACAGGGAAGCACAGATACGCAGTATTTT. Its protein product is CASRQGSTDTQYF.

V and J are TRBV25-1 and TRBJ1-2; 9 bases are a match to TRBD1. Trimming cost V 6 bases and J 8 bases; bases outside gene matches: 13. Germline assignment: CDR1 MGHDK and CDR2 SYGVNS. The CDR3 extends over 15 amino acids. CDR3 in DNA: TGTGCCAGCAGCCGACAGGGGGAAGCTGCCTGGGGCTACACCTTC. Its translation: CASSRQGEAAWGYTF.

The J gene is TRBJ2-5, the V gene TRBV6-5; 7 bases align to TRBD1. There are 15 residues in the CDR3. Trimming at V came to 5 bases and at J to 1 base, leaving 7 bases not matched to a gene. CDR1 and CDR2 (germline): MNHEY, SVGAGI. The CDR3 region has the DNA TGTGCCAGCAGTCCGACAGGGACACTCCAAGAGACCCAGTACTTC. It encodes CASSPTGTLQETQYF.

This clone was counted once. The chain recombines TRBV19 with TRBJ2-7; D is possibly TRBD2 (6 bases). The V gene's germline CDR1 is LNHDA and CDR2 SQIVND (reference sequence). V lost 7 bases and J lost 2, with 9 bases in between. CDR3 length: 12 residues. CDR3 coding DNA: TGTGCCAGTAAGGAGGGCCCCTACGAGCAGTACTTC. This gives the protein CASKEGPYEQYF.

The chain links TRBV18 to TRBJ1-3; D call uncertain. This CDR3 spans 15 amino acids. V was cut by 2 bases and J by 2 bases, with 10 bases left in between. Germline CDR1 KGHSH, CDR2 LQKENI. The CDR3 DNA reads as TGTGCCAGCTCACCAGTACGGGATCCTGGAAACACCATATATTTT. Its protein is CASSPVRDPGNTIYF.

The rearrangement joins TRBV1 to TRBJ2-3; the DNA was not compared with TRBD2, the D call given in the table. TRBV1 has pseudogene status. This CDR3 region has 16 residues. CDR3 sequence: CTSSQRGEILTDTQYF. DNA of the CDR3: TGCACCAGCAGCCAACGGGGGGAGATTCTAACAGATACGCAGTATTTT.

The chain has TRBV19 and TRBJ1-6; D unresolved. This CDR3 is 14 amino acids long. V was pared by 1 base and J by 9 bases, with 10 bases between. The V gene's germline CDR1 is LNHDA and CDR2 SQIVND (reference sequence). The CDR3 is CASSIGSGLSPLHF. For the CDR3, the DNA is TGTGCCAGTAGTATAGGGTCAGGTCTTTCACCCCTCCACTTT. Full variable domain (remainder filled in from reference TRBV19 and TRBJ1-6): DGGITQSPKYLFRKEGQNVTLSCEQNLNHDAMYWYRQDPGQGLRLIYYSQIVNDFQKGDIAEGYSVSREKKESFPLTVTSAQKNPTAFYLCASSIGSGLSPLHFGNGTRLTVT.

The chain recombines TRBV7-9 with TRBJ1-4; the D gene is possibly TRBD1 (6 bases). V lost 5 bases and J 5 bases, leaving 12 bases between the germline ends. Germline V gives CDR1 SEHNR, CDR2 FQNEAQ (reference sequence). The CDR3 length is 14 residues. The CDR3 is CASSPGQGNEKLFF. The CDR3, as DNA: TGTGCCAGCAGCCCCGGGCAGGGGAATGAAAAACTGTTTTTT.

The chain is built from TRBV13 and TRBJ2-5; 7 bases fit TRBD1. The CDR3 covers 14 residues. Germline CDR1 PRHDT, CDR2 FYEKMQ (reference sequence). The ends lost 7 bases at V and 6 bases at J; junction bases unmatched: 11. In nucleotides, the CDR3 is TGTGCCAGCAACAAACGCGGCAGGGGGAAGACCCAGTACTTC. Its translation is CASNKRGRGKTQYF.

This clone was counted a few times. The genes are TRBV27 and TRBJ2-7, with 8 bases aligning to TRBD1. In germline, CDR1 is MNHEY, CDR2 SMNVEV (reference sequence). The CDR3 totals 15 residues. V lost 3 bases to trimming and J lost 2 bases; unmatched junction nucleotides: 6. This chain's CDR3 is CASSFGQGRPYEQYF. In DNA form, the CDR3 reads TGTGCCAGCAGTTTCGGACAGGGAAGGCCCTACGAGCAGTACTTC.

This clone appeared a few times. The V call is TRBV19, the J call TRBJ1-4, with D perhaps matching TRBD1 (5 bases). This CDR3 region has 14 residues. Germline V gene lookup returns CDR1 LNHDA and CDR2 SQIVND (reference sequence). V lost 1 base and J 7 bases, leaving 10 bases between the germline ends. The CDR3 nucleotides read TGTGCCAGTAGTATAGTTCCAGGGATTGAAAAACTGTTTTTT. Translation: CASSIVPGIEKLFF. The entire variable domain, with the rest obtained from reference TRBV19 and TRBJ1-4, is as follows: DGGITQSPKYLFRKEGQNVTLSCEQNLNHDAMYWYRQDPGQGLRLIYYSQIVNDFQKGDIAEGYSVSREKKESFPLTVTSAQKNPTAFYLCASSIVPGIEKLFFGSGTQLSVL.

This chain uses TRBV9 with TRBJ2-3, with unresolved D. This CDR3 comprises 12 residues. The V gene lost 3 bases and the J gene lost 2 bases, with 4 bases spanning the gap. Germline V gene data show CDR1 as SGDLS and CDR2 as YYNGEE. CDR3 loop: CASSALTDTQYF. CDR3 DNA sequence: TGTGCCAGCAGCGCCCTCACAGATACGCAGTATTTT. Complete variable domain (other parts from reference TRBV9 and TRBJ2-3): DSGVTQTPKHLITATGQRVTLRCSPRSGDLSVYWYQQSLDQGLQFLIQYYNGEERAKGNILERFSAQQFPDLHSELNLSSLELGDSALYFCASSALTDTQYFGPGTRLTVL.

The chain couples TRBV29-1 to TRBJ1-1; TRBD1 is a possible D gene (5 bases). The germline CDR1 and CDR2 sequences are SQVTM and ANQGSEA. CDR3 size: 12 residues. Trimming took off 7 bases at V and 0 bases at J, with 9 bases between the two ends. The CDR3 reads CSGGHMNTEAFF. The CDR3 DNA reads TGCAGCGGTGGACATATGAACACTGAAGCTTTCTTT.

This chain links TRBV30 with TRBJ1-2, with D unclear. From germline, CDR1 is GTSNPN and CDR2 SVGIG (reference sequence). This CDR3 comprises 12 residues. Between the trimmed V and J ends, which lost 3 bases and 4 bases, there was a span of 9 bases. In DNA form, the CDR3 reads TGTGCCTGGAGAAAAAACATCTATGGCTACACCTTC. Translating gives CAWRKNIYGYTF.

The CDR3 DNA reads TGCGCCAGCAGCAGGGGACAGGGGGCCACGTACGAGCAGTACTTC. Translation gives CASSRGQGATYEQYF. This chain links TRBV5-1 with TRBJ2-7; 12 bases map to TRBD1. V was pared by 4 bases and J by 4 bases, with 6 bases of the junction left unmatched. The CDR3 length is 15 residues. CDR1 and CDR2 (germline): SGHRS, YFSETQ.

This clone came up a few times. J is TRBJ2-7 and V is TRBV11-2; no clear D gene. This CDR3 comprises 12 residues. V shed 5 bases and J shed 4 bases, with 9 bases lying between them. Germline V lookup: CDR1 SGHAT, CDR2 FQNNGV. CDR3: CASSAQTYEQYF. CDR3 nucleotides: TGTGCCAGCAGCGCCCAGACATACGAGCAGTACTTC.

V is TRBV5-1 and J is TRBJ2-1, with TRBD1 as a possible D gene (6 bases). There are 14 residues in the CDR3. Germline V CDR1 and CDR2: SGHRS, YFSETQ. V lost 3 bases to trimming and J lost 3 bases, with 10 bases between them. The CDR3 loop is CASSSGQFYNEQFF. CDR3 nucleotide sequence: TGCGCCAGCAGCTCTGGACAGTTCTACAATGAGCAGTTCTTC.

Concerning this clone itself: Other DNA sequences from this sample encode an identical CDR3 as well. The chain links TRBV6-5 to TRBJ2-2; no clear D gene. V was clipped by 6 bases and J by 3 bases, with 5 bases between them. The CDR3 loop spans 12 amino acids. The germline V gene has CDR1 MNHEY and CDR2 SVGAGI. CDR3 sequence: CASSSYTGELFF. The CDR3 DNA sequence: TGTGCCAGCAGCAGTTACACCGGGGAGCTGTTTTTT.

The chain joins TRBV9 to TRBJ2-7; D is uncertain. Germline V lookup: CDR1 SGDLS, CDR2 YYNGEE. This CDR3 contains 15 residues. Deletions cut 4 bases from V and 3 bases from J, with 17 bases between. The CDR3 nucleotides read TGTGCCAGCAGCTCAACCCCGCAGGCGCTCTACGAGCAGTACTTC. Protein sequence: CASSSTPQALYEQYF.

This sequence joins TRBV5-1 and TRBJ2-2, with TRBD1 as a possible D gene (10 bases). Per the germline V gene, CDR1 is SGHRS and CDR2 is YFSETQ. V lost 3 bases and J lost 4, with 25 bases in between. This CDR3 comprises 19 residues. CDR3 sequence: CASSSSGTGAPLGTGELFF. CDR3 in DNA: TGCGCCAGCAGCTCTAGCGGGACAGGGGCGCCTTTGGGCACCGGGGAGCTGTTTTTT.